The entry that follows covers one T cell receptor (beta chain) sequence. The antigen is unknown. Assay used: immunoSEQ multiplex PCR; TCRdb lists only in-frame clones, some missing. The data hold under 1,100,000 clones, with roughly 75% observed a single time. These data are taken from a study of shared clonotypes between healthy human individuals. Germline-derived CDR1 and CDR2 are LGHNA and YNFKEQ. The V gene end was trimmed by 4 bases and the J gene end by 1 base; junction bases not matched to a gene: 12. This CDR3 region has 17 residues. Study-level points and caveats: Incompleteness in sorted-subset sequencing, despite large depth, was shown by rarefaction.

This sequence joins TRBV4-2 and TRBJ2-5; 7 bases line up with TRBD2. Sequencing was carried out using memory CD4+ T cells sorted from blood. Subset defined: CD45RA-negative fraction. The TCR originated in a man between 18 and 35 years old in good health. The CDR3 region has the DNA TGTGCCAGCAGCCCGAGGGCAAGCGGGGCCTCCCAAGAGACCCAGTACTTC. It specifies CASSPRASGASQETQYF.